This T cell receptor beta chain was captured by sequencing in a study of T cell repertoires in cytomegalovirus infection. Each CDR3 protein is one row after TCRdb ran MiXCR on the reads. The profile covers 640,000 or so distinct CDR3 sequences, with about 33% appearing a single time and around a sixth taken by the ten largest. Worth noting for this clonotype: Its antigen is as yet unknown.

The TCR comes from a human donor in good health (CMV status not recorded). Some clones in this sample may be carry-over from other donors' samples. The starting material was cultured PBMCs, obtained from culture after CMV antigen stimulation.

Written as DNA, the CDR3 is TGTGCCAGCACTCCCTCCCTTGGGGAGACCCAGTACTTC. Its translation is CASTPSLGETQYF. The chain uses TRBV7-6 and TRBJ2-5; D is unresolved. Germline V gene data show CDR1 as SGHVS and CDR2 as FNYEAQ. The V end lost 7 bases, the J end lost 5 bases, and 14 bases lay between the germline ends. The CDR3 has 13 residues.